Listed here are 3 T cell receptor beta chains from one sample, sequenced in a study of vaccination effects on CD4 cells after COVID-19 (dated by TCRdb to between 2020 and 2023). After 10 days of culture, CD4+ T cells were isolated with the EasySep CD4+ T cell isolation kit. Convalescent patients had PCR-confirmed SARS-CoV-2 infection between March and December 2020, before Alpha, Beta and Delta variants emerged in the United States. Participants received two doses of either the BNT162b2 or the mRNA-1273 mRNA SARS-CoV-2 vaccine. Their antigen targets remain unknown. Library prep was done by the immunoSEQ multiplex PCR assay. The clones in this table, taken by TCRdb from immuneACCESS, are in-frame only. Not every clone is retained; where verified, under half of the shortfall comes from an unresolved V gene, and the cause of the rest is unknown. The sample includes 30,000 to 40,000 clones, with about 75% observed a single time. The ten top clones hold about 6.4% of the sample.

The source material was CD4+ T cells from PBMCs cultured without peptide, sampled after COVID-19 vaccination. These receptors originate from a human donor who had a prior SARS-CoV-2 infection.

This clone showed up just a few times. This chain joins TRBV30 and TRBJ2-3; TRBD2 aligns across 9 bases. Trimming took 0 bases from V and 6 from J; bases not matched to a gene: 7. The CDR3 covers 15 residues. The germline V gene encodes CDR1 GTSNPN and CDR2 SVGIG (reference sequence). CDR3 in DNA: TGTGCCTGGAGTGTAGGTAGCGGGAGTTCGGATACGCAGTATTTT. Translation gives CAWSVGSGSSDTQYF.

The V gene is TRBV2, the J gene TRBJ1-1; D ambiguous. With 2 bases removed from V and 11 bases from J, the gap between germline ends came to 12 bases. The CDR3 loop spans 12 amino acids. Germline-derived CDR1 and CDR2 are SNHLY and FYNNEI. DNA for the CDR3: TGTGCCAGCAGTGAATCGGCAGGTACGGCTTTCTTT. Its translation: CASSESAGTAFF.

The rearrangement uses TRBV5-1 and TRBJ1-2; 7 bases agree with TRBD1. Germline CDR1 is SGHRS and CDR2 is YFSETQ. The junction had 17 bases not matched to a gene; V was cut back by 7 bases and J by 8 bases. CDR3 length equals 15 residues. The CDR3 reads CASSGGAGLGGGYTF. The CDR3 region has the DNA TGCGCCAGCTCAGGGGGAGCCGGACTTGGGGGGGGCTACACCTTC.